The clone carrying this TCR beta chain was counted between two and nine times. Antigen unknown. The sample originates from a study of T cell repertoires in cytomegalovirus infection. Study-wide context: It was the public TCR beta signatures that indicated both CMV infection and matching HLA type. The study, taken as a whole, reports: In two of eight donors, the top clonotype was HLA-C-restricted CMV-specific. Individuals carrying CMV plus the relevant HLA were identified by cumulative frequency of public TCR beta families.

This CDR3 spans 11 amino acids. Germline CDR1 reads MNHNS; CDR2 reads SASEGT. J was trimmed by 8 bases and V by 10 bases; bases with no gene match: 2. TCRdb fed the reads into MiXCR, producing one record per CDR3 protein. The sample holds approximately 500,000 distinct CDR3 sequences; approximately 15% are singletons and the top ten take 24%. Sequences were obtained from CD8+ T cells from PBMCs. V gene TRBV6-1 combines with J gene TRBJ1-6; 7 positions match TRBD1. The receptor was derived from a human donor in good health (CMV status not recorded). Some clones in this sample may be carry-over from other donors' samples. The CDR3 DNA sequence: TGTGCCACCACAGGGGATTCACCCCTCCACTTT. Translated, it gives CATTGDSPLHF.